The 7 T cell receptor beta chains presented below share a single source sample, sequenced in a study of siplizumab effects on memory and regulatory T cells. Data came from immunoSEQ multiplex PCR; TCRdb stores just in-frame clones and leaves some out. The top ten hold around 0.3% of the sample, which has tens of thousands of clones, about 88% seen once. Sequencing used naive CD8+ T cells sorted from blood. The receptors derive from a human donor in good health.

CDR3 nucleotide sequence: TGTGCCAGCAGCTTCGGGACTATCCACAATGAGCAGTTCTTC. This codes for CASSFGTIHNEQFF. The chain carries TRBV13 and TRBJ2-1, with 7 bases matching TRBD2. CDR3 length: 14 residues. Losses at the gene ends were 3 bases for V and 5 bases for J; bases not matched to a gene: 4. The germline CDR1 and CDR2 sequences are PRHDT and FYEKMQ (reference sequence).

The chain employs TRBV6-5 and TRBJ1-1; D is possibly TRBD1 (6 bases). The germline V and J ends were trimmed by 4 bases and 1 base, with 13 bases remaining between them. The V gene's germline CDR1 is MNHEY and CDR2 SVGAGI. The CDR3 has 15 amino acids. The DNA for the CDR3 is TGTGCCAGCAGTTCTCTCGGGGGCGAGAACACTGAAGCTTTCTTT. Protein product: CASSSLGGENTEAFF.

The chain carries TRBV19 and TRBJ1-5; D might be TRBD1 (5 bases). Trimming took off 3 bases at V and 4 bases at J, with 13 bases between the two ends. The CDR3 covers 15 residues. The germline CDR1 and CDR2 sequences are LNHDA and SQIVND (reference sequence). CDR3 DNA: TGTGCCAGTAGTATCGGGGCTTGGGGTAATCAGCCCCAGCATTTT. Protein sequence: CASSIGAWGNQPQHF.

The V call is TRBV28, the J call TRBJ1-2; possible D gene TRBD1, 5 bases. CDR1 is MDHEN, CDR2 SYDVKM, per germline. V was cut by 2 bases and J by 4 bases, with 14 bases left in between. The CDR3 spans 15 residues. CDR3: CASSLNAGPGYGYTF. CDR3 nucleotide sequence: TGTGCCAGCAGTTTAAATGCAGGGCCGGGCTATGGCTACACCTTC.

This clone was picked up a small number of times. The rearrangement joins TRBV11-2 to TRBJ1-1; D unresolved. The CDR3 totals 13 residues. The V end was cut by 6 bases, the J end by 4 bases, with 12 bases between. From germline, CDR1 is SGHAT and CDR2 FQNNGV. The CDR3 region has the DNA TGTGCCAGCAGTCCCTTAGGATTCACTGAAGCTTTCTTT. This sequence encodes CASSPLGFTEAFF.

Of note for this clone: Other DNA variants within this sample encode the same CDR3. This rearrangement joins TRBV27 to TRBJ2-7; no definite D call. Between the trimmed V and J ends, which lost 2 bases and 5 bases, there was a span of 7 bases. Germline CDR1 and CDR2: MNHEY and SMNVEV (reference sequence). The CDR3 is made up of 12 amino acids. This CDR3 reads CASSLIGNEQYF. The CDR3 DNA reads as TGTGCCAGCAGTTTAATAGGGAACGAGCAGTACTTC.

The chain is built from TRBV7-6 and TRBJ2-6, with TRBD1 matching 9 bases. Germline values: CDR1 SGHVS, CDR2 FNYEAQ. J lost 0 bases, V lost 8 bases, and 2 bases had no gene match. The CDR3 sequence is 15 residues long. CDR3 region: CASGDRASGANVLTF. The CDR3 coding sequence is TGTGCCAGCGGGGACAGGGCCTCTGGGGCCAACGTCCTGACTTTC.